This is a list of T cell receptor beta chains from one sample in a study of siplizumab effects on memory and regulatory T cells. Generated by immunoSEQ multiplex PCR, the TCRdb table keeps only in-frame clones and is missing some. The repertoire holds 50,000 to 75,000 clones, roughly 97% seen once, with approximately 0.1% in the top ten. The sample comprised naive CD8+ T cells sorted from blood. All receptors derive from a human donor in good health. CDR3s include the opening cysteine and the closing phenylalanine or tryptophan.

v_call	cdr3_aa
TRBV7-9	CASSLSGGAYNEQFF
TRBV4-3	CASSQGWNTEAFF
TRBV7-9	CASSPPEYTQYF
TRBV6-1	CASSEAVGRQGSYEQYF
TRBV19	CATNDPTGGISEAFF
TRBV6-5	CASSKGGDTQYF
TRBV29-1	CSVGEGSGNTIYF
TRBV29-1	CSAKARDRDGSYTF
TRBV27	CASSLSTPEASYEQYF
TRBV11-3	CASSGAGTEAFF
TRBV5-4	CAGRWGQDGYTF
TRBV6-5	CATHRVGTEAFF
TRBV5-4	CASRMTGGMNIQYF
TRBV5-6	CASSISGAQPQHF
TRBV6-5	CASSYFKAATNEKLFF
TRBV2	CASSDTVGPGVISGANVLTF
TRBV5-6	CASSLVGEAFF
TRBV4-1	CASSHTAGTDYGYTF
TRBV7-6	CASSPGKGYYGYTF
TRBV19	CASSMGATVSGNTIYF
TRBV6-5	CASSQAVRGYEQYF
TRBV11-2	CASSLLIGGLDTQYF
TRBV9	CASSVGGEYNEQFF
TRBV5-1	CASSSGRGTGDEQFF
TRBV29-1	CSVEEPTGYGYTF
TRBV6-1	CASSETGGGGNTIYF
TRBV5-6	CASEFRDSYGYTF
TRBV28	CASGNYEQYF
TRBV10-3	CAISESISQAKNIQYF
TRBV19	CASTRTGEAFF
TRBV28	CASRRVGAPANEQYF
TRBV6-5	CASSSSSTGELFF
TRBV19	CASSPSSRQTTNTGELFF
TRBV5-6	CASSLTVGSSGNTIYF
TRBV9	CASSVEGAGGEIQETQYF
TRBV6-5	CASSVQGGGYTF
TRBV4-1	CASSRGTSGESYEQYF
TRBV28	CASSLSGYEQFF
TRBV4-3	CASSRAGTGINEQFF
TRBV9	CASSVSGGNTEAFF
TRBV7-2	CASSSNYGYTF
TRBV4-3	CASSQGFRTMRSDTQYF
TRBV5-4	CASSQNDRDPGELFF
TRBV19	CASSIMSGDSYNEQFF
TRBV11-2	CASSLDGVGYTF
TRBV5-4	CASSPKSVSYEQYF
TRBV9	CASSVGGQGREETQYF
TRBV7-9	CASTGDPEAFF
TRBV19	CASSTHTGTGSGYTF